This T cell receptor (beta chain) was sequenced during a study of blood T cell repertoires in COVID-19. The wider study: Sites across the United States, Italy and Spain contributed samples from acute and convalescent COVID-19.

Authors' data handling: How many nucleated cells were present was estimated from reference gene primer amplification. Using immunoSEQ multiplex PCR, the repertoire was profiled, and TCRdb retains in-frame clones only, with some absent. V, J and clone size are those of that table, while D and trimming were read from the DNA. The data show 300,000 to 400,000 clones, around 89% seen once. Germline CDR1 MNHEY, CDR2 SVGAGI. The CDR3 sequence is 16 residues long. The V segment lost 2 bases and the J segment 3 bases; nucleotides outside the gene matches: 9. The sequence was obtained from a young man who had recovered from COVID-19. This chain links TRBV6-5 with TRBJ2-7; 8 positions match TRBD1. Sequencing was performed on PBMCs or T cells enriched from blood (not recorded which). CDR3 sequence reads: CASSYGWQGAFYEQYF. CDR3 DNA: TGTGCCAGCAGTTACGGGTGGCAGGGGGCTTTCTACGAGCAGTACTTC.